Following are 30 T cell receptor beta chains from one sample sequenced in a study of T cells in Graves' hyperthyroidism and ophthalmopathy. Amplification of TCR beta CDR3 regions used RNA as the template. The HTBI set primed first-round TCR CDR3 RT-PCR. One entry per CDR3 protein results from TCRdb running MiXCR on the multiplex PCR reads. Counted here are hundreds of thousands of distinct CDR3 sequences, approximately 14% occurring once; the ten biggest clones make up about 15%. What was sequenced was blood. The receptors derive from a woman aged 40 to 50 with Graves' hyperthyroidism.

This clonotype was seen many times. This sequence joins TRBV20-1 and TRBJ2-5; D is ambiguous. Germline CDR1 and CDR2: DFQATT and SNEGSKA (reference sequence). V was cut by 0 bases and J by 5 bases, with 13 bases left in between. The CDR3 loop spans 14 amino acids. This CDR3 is CSARDPGQLETQYF. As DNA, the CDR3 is TGCAGTGCTAGAGATCCAGGCCAGCTTGAGACCCAGTACTTC.

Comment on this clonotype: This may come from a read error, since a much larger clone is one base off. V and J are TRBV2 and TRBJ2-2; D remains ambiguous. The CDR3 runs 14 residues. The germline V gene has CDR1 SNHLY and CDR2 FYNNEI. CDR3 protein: CTSSVPDDTGELFF. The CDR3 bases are TGTACCAGCAGTGTACCGGATGACACCGGGGAGCTGTTTTTT.

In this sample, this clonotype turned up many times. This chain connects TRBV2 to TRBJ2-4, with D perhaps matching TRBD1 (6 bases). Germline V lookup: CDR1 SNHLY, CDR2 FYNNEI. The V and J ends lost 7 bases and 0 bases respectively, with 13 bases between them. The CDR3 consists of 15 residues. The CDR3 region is CASTQDSKAKNIQYF. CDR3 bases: TGTGCCAGCACCCAGGACAGTAAAGCCAAAAACATTCAGTACTTC.

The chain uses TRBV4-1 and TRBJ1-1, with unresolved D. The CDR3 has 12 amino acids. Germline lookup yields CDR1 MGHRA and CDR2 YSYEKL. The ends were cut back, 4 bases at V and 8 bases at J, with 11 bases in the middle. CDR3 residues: CASSLSSQEAFF. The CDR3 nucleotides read TGCGCCAGCAGCCTGTCTAGCCAGGAAGCTTTCTTT.

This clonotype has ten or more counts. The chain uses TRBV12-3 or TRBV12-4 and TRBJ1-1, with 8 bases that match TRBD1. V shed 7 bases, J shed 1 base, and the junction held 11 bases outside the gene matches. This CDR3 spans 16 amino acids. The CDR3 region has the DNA TGTGCCAGCACTCTATTTGTTGGACAGGGGAACACTGAAGCTTTCTTT. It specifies CASTLFVGQGNTEAFF.

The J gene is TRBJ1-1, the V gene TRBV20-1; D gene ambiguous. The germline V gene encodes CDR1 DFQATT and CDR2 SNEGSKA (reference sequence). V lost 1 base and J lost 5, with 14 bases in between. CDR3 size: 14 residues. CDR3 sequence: CSARGEGSSTEAFF. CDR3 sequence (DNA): TGCAGTGCTAGAGGCGAGGGAAGTTCGACTGAAGCTTTCTTT.

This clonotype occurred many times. The CDR3 spells CATSEGRASGWGQETQYF. CDR3 coding DNA: TGTGCCACCAGCGAGGGTAGAGCTAGCGGATGGGGACAAGAGACCCAGTACTTC. The chain recombines TRBV15 with TRBJ2-5; 7 positions match TRBD2. This CDR3 contains 18 residues. Germline CDR1 LNHNV, CDR2 YYDKDF (reference sequence). V lost 5 bases and J lost 2; bases outside the gene matches: 17. The complete variable domain, with remaining parts taken from reference TRBV15 and TRBJ2-5, reads DAMVIQNPRYQVTQFGKPVTLSCSQTLNHNVMYWYQQKSSQAPKLLFHYYDKDFNNEADTPDNFQSRRPNTSFCFLDIRSPGLGDTAMYLCATSEGRASGWGQETQYFGPGTRLLVL.

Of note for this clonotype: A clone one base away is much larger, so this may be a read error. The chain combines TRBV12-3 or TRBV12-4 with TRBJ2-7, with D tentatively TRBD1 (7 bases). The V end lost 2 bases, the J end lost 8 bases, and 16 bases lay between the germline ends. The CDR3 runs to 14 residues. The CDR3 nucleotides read TGTGCCAGCAGTTTATCTTTGACAGGGAGGAAGCAGTACTTC. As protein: CASSLSLTGRKQYF.

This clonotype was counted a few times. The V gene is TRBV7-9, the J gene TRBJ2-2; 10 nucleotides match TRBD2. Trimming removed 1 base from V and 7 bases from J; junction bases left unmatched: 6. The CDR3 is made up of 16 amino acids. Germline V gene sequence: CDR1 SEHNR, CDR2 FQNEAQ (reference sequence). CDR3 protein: CASSLGTSGMVGELFF. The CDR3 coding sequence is TGTGCCAGCAGCTTAGGAACTAGCGGGATGGTCGGGGAGCTGTTTTTT.

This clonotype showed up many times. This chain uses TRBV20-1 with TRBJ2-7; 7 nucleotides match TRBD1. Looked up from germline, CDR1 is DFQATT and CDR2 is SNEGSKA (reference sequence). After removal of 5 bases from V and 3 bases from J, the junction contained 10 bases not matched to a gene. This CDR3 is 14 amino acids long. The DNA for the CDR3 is TGCAGTGCTTGGGAAGACAGGGCGGGCTACGAGCAGTACTTC. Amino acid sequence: CSAWEDRAGYEQYF.

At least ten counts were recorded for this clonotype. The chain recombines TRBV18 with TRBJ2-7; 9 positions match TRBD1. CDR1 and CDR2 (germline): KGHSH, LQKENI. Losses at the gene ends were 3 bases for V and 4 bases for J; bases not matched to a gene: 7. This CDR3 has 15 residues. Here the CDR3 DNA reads TGTGCCAGCTCACCGCCGGGACAGGGAAAGTACGAGCAGTACTTC. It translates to CASSPPGQGKYEQYF.

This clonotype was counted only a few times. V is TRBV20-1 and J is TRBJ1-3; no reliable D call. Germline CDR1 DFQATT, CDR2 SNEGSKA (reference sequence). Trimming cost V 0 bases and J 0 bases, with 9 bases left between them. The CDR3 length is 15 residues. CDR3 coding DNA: TGCAGTGCTAGAGATCAAGGTACCTCTGGAAACACCATATATTTT. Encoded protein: CSARDQGTSGNTIYF.

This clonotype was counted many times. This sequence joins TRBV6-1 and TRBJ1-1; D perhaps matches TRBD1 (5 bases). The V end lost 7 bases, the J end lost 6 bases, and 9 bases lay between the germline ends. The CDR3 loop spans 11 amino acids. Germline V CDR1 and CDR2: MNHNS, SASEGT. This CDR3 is CASTLGAEAFF. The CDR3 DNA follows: TGTGCCAGCACCTTGGGGGCTGAAGCTTTCTTT.

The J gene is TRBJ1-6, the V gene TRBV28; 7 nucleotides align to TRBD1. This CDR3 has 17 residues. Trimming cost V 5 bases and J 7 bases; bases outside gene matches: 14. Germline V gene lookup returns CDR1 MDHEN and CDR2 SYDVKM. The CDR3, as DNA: TGTGCCAGCAGTCCACCGACAGGGCCCATCCGGAATTCACCCCTCCACTTT. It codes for CASSPPTGPIRNSPLHF.

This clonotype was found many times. CDR3 protein: CASSLASGIYNEQFF. The CDR3 region has the DNA TGCGCCAGCAGCTTGGCTAGCGGGATCTACAATGAGCAGTTCTTC. The V and J genes are TRBV5-1 and TRBJ2-1; TRBD2 matches 9 bases. The CDR3 loop spans 15 amino acids. The V and J ends lost 0 bases and 3 bases, in that order; junction bases with no gene match: 1. Germline CDR1 reads SGHRS; CDR2 reads YFSETQ.

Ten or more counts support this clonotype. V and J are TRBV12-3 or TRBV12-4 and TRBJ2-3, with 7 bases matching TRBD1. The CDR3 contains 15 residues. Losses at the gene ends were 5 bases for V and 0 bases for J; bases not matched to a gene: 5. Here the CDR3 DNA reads TGTGCCAGCAGTGAAGGGACAGCTAGCACAGATACGCAGTATTTT. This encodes CASSEGTASTDTQYF.

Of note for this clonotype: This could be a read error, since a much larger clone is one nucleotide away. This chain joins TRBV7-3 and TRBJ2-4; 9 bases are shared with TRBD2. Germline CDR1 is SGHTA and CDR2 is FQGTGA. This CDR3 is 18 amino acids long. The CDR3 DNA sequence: TGTGCCAGCAGCTTAGATAGCGGGGGTGGGGAATTTAGTCGGGTTCAGTGCTTC. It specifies CASSLDSGGGEFSRVQCF.

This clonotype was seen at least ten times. CDR3 nucleotide sequence: TGTGCCAGTACTCGGACTAGCGGGGCCTCCTGGCGCAATGAGCAGTTCTTC. It translates to CASTRTSGASWRNEQFF. The gene calls are TRBV11-2 and TRBJ2-1; 12 nucleotides align to TRBD2. The CDR3 contains 17 residues. Trimming took 9 bases from V and 6 from J; bases not matched to a gene: 15. Germline V CDR1 and CDR2: SGHAT, FQNNGV.

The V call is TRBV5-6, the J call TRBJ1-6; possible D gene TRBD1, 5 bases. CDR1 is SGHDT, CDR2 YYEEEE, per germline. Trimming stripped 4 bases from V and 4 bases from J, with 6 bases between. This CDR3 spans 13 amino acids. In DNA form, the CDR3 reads TGTGCCAGCAGCGACAGTTATAATTCACCCCTCCACTTT. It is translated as CASSDSYNSPLHF. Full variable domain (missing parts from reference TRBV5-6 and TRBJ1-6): DAGVTQSPTHLIKTRGQQVTLRCSPKSGHDTVSWYQQALGQGPQFIFQYYEEEERQRGNFPDRFSGHQFPNYSSELNVNALLLGDSALYLCASSDSYNSPLHFGNGTRLTVT.

The CDR3 DNA is TGCAGTGCTGCCCCGGGACTAGCGGGAGTTGAGCAGTACTTC. Translation: CSAAPGLAGVEQYF. J is TRBJ2-7 and V is TRBV20-1, with TRBD2 identical over 14 bases. The trim removed 5 bases at V and 7 bases at J, leaving 7 bases unmatched. This CDR3 has 14 residues. The germline CDR1 and CDR2 sequences are DFQATT and SNEGSKA (reference sequence).

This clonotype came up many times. The CDR3 loop reads CASSWRAGVTGELFF. In DNA form, the CDR3 reads TGTGCCAGCAGTTGGAGGGCGGGAGTTACCGGGGAGCTGTTTTTT. The gene calls are TRBV12-3 or TRBV12-4 and TRBJ2-2; 7 bases are shared with TRBD2. Trimming cost V 4 bases and J 5 bases; bases outside gene matches: 7. CDR3 length equals 15 residues.

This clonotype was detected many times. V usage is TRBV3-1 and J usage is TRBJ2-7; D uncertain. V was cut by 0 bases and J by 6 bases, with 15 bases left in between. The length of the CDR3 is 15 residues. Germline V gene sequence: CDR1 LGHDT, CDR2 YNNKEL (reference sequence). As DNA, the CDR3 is TGTGCCAGCAGCCAAGATCACCCCAAATCAGGCGAGCAGTACTTC. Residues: CASSQDHPKSGEQYF.

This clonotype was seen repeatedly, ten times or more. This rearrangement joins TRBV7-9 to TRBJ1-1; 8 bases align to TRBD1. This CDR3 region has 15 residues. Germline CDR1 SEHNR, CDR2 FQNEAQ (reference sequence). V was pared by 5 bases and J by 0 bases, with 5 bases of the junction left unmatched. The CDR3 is CASSRGQAMNTEAFF. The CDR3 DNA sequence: TGTGCCAGCAGCAGGGGACAGGCTATGAACACTGAAGCTTTCTTT. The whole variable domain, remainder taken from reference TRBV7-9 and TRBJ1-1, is DTGVSQNPRHKITKRGQNVTFRCDPISEHNRLYWYRQTLGQGPEFLTYFQNEAQLEKSRLLSDRFSAERPKGSFSTLEIQRTEQGDSAMYLCASSRGQAMNTEAFFGQGTRLTVV.

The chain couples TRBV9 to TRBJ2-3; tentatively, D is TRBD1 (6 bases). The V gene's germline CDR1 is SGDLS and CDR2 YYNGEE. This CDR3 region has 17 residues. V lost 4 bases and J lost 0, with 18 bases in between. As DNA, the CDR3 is TGTGCCAGCAGCCCCTACGGACAGCTTGCTAGCACAGATACGCAGTATTTT. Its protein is CASSPYGQLASTDTQYF.

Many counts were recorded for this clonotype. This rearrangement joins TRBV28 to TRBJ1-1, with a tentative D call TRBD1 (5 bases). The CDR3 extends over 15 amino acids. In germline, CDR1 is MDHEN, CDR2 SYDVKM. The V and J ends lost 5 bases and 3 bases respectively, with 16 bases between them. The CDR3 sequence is CASSQQGRRDTEAFF. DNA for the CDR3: TGTGCCAGCAGTCAGCAGGGTAGGAGGGACACTGAAGCTTTCTTT.

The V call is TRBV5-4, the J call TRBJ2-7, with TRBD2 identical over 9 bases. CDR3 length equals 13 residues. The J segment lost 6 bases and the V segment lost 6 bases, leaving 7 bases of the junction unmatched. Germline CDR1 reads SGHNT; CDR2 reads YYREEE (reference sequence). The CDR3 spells CASKPGLAGEQYF. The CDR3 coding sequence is TGTGCCAGCAAACCGGGACTAGCCGGCGAGCAGTACTTC. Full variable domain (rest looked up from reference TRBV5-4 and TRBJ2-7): ETGVTQSPTHLIKTRGQQVTLRCSSQSGHNTVSWYQQALGQGPQFIFQYYREEENGRGNFPPRFSGLQFPNYSSELNVNALELDDSALYLCASKPGLAGEQYFGPGTRLTVT.

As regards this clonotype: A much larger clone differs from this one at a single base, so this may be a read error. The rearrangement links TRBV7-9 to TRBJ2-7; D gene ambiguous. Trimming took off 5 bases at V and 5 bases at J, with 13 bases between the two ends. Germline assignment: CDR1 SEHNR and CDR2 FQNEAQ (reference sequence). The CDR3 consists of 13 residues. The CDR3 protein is CASSPDAVHEQYF. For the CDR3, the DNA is TGTGCCAGCAGCCCTGATGCCGTTCACGAGCAGTACTTC.

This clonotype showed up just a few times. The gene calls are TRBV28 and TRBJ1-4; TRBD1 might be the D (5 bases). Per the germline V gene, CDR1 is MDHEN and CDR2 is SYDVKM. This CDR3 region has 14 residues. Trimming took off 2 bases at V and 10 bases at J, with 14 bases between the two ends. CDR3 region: CASSLGGSAGKLFF. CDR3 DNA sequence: TGTGCCAGCAGTTTAGGGGGGTCCGCGGGAAAACTGTTTTTT.

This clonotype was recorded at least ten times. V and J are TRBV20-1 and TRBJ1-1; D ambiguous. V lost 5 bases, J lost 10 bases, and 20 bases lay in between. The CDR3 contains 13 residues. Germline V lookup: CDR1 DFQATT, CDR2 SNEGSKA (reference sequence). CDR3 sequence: CSAGPTWSSAAFF. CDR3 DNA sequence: TGCAGTGCTGGCCCCACATGGAGTTCAGCAGCTTTCTTT.

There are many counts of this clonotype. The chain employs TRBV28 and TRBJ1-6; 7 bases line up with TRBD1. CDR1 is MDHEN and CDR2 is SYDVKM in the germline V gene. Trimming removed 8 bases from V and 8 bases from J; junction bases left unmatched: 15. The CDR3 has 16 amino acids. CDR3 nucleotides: TGTGCCAGCGAGACACAGGGGACGGTATTTGATTCACCCCTCCACTTT. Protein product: CASETQGTVFDSPLHF.